A selection of T cell receptor beta chains follows, all from one sample in a study of Graves' ophthalmopathy and Graves' hyperthyroidism. TCRdb reanalysed the multiplex PCR reads using MiXCR and keeps one entry per CDR3 protein. In the table there are about 220,000 distinct CDR3 sequences, under 25% of which are singletons. The sequencing sample was made of peripheral blood. All receptors come from a woman aged 45 to 65 with Graves' ophthalmopathy. Each CDR3 is given with its conserved first and last residue. D genes are given only for firm matches. A clone size is listed for some rows: how often the clone was seen (once, few, many), or a class if it is expanded.

d_gene | len | abundance | j_gene | v_gene | CDR3nt | CDR3aa
TRBD1 | 15 | NA | TRBJ2-5 | TRBV27 | TGTGCCAGCAGCCTGACAGGGGGTCCCCAAGAGACCCAGTACTTC | CASSLTGGPQETQYF
NA | 16 | many | TRBJ2-7 | TRBV6-5 | TGTGCCAGCAGTTACTCCCTCAGACAGTACTCCTACGAGCAGTACTTC | CASSYSLRQYSYEQYF
TRBD1 | 13 | many | TRBJ2-2 | TRBV7-8 | TGTGCCAGCAGCTCACAGGGGACCGGGGAGCTGTTTTTT | CASSSQGTGELFF
NA | 14 | many | TRBJ1-2 | TRBV7-9 | TGTGCCAGCAGCTTAGTGCAGGGACGGCATGGCTACACCTTC | CASSLVQGRHGYTF
NA | 12 | many | TRBJ1-3 | TRBV12-3/TRBV12-4 | TGTGCCAGCAGTCCCTCTGGAAACACCATATATTTT | CASSPSGNTIYF
NA | 14 | NA | TRBJ1-6 | TRBV12-3/TRBV12-4 | TGTGCCAGCAACAAGGACGGTGACTATTCACCCCTCCACTTT | CASNKDGDYSPLHF
TRBD2 | 19 | NA | TRBJ2-2 | TRBV9 | TGTGCCAGCAGCCCAACCCCTAGCGGGAGAGGGAGGGACACCGGGGAGCTGTTTTTT | CASSPTPSGRGRDTGELFF
NA | 14 | many | TRBJ1-6 | TRBV25-1 | TGTGCCAGCAGGGATGAACTCTATAATTCACCCCTCCACTTT | CASRDELYNSPLHF
TRBD1 | 15 | few | TRBJ2-2 | TRBV5-1 | TGCGCCAGCAGCCGGGACAGCCCTAACACCGGGGAGCTGTTTTTT | CASSRDSPNTGELFF
NA | 12 | many | TRBJ2-5 | TRBV28 | TGTGCCATCCCCGTGGATTCGGAGACCCAGTACTTC | CAIPVDSETQYF
TRBD1 | 14 | NA | TRBJ2-7 | TRBV6-1 | TGTGCCAGCAGCTCGGACAGGGTTACCGACGAGCAGTACTTC | CASSSDRVTDEQYF
TRBD1 | 17 | many | TRBJ1-1 | TRBV28 | TGTGCCAGCAGTCTGCGGACAGGGGGCGACTTCAACACTGAAGCTTTCTTT | CASSLRTGGDFNTEAFF
NA | 13 | NA | TRBJ2-7 | TRBV9 | TGTGCCAGCAGCGCGGGCCTCAGTAACGAGCAGTACTTC | CASSAGLSNEQYF
NA | 17 | many | TRBJ2-5 | TRBV7-8 | TGTGCCAGCAGCTTACGCCCAGGACAAAGGTTGGAAGTGACCCAGTACTTC | CASSLRPGQRLEVTQYF
NA | 13 | many | TRBJ1-1 | TRBV19 | TGTGCCAGTAGCTACCAGCTGAACACTGAAGCTTTCTTT | CASSYQLNTEAFF
NA | 12 | many | TRBJ2-7 | TRBV6-1 | TGTGCCAGCAGTCCCCGACAGAGCGAGCAGTACTTC | CASSPRQSEQYF
NA | 16 | many | TRBJ1-2 | TRBV30 | TGTGCCTGGAGTGTACGATTAGGGACGAGGGCCTATGGCTACACCTTC | CAWSVRLGTRAYGYTF
NA | 16 | many | TRBJ2-7 | TRBV4-1 | TGCGCCAGCAGCCAAGGGGGCCTTGGGGTCGGCTACGAGCAGTACTTC | CASSQGGLGVGYEQYF
NA | 14 | many | TRBJ2-2 | TRBV12-5 | TGTGCTAGTGGTTCAGTAACCTTCACCGGGGAGCTGTTTTTT | CASGSVTFTGELFF
TRBD1 | 13 | many | TRBJ2-7 | TRBV29-1 | TGCAGCGTTGAACAGGGGGATGCCTACGAGCAGTACTTC | CSVEQGDAYEQYF
TRBD1 | 15 | NA | TRBJ1-1 | TRBV19 | TGTGCCAGTAAGCCCCAGGGGGGCATGAACACTGAAGCTTTCTTT | CASKPQGGMNTEAFF
NA | 13 | many | TRBJ2-2 | TRBV6-4 | TGTGCCAGCAGTGCGGGAGACACCGGGGAGCTGTTTTTT | CASSAGDTGELFF
NA | 14 | NA | TRBJ1-5 | TRBV5-1 | TGCGCCAGCAGCCATCGACAGGGCAATCAGCCCCAGCATTTT | CASSHRQGNQPQHF
TRBD2 | 16 | NA | TRBJ2-2 | TRBV27 | TGTGCCAGCAGTCCGGGACTAGCGGGACGAACCGGGGAGCTGTTTTTT | CASSPGLAGRTGELFF
NA | 13 | NA | TRBJ2-7 | TRBV6-2/TRBV6-3 | TGTGCCAGCAGTTACGCTAGGGGCTACGAGCAGTACTTC | CASSYARGYEQYF
NA | 13 | NA | TRBJ1-2 | TRBV5-8 | TGTGCCAGCAGCGCCAAGACAGGCTATGGCTACACCTTC | CASSAKTGYGYTF
NA | 13 | many | TRBJ2-7 | TRBV12-3/TRBV12-4 | TGTGCCAGCAGTTTAGGGGGGGCGAGGGAGCAGTACTTC | CASSLGGAREQYF
NA | 13 | many | TRBJ2-7 | TRBV7-9 | TGTGCCAGCAGCTTAGCTGGCCCGTACGAGCAGTACTTC | CASSLAGPYEQYF
TRBD1 | 13 | once | TRBJ2-7 | TRBV6-1 | TGTGCCAGCAGTGAGGTGGGGACAGCCGAGCAGTACTTC | CASSEVGTAEQYF
NA | 11 | many | TRBJ1-1 | TRBV6-2/TRBV6-3 | TGTGCCAGCAAGGTGGGAACTGAAGCTTTCTTT | CASKVGTEAFF
NA | 15 | many | TRBJ1-2 | TRBV20-1 | TGCAGTGCTAGAGATTGGGCAGGGAGGGTCTATGGCTACACCTTC | CSARDWAGRVYGYTF
NA | 13 | many | TRBJ2-7 | TRBV6-1 | TGTGCCAGCAGTGTCTCCAGGGCCTACGAGCAGTACTTC | CASSVSRAYEQYF
TRBD1 | 15 | many | TRBJ1-2 | TRBV12-3/TRBV12-4 | TGTGCCAGCAGTATAACCGGGACAGCGACTAATGGCTACACCTTC | CASSITGTATNGYTF
TRBD1 | 17 | many | TRBJ1-6 | TRBV20-1 | TGCAGTGCTAGAAAACCGGGACAGGGGTTAGGAAATTCACCCCTCCACTTT | CSARKPGQGLGNSPLHF
TRBD1 | 15 | few | TRBJ1-1 | TRBV18 | TGTGCCAGCTCGAATGGACAGGGAGGAATGTATGAAGCTTTCTTT | CASSNGQGGMYEAFF
NA | 13 | many | TRBJ2-2 | TRBV5-1 | TGCGCCAGCAGTACCCAGACGACCGGGGAGCTGTTTTTT | CASSTQTTGELFF
TRBD1 | 16 | many | TRBJ1-2 | TRBV6-1 | TGTGCCAGCAGTCCCCGCAGAGACAGGGGGCGGAATGGCTACACCTTC | CASSPRRDRGRNGYTF
TRBD1 | 13 | NA | TRBJ1-1 | TRBV12-3/TRBV12-4 | TGTGCCAGCAGGGGACAGGGTATCACTGAAGCTTTCTTT | CASRGQGITEAFF
TRBD2 | 15 | many | TRBJ2-7 | TRBV3-1 | TGTGCCAGCAGCCGCCAAGCGGGAGGGCCCTACGAGCAGTACTTC | CASSRQAGGPYEQYF
NA | 14 | many | TRBJ2-2 | TRBV5-1 | TGCGCCAGCAAAGGGACAACTAACACCGGGGAGCTGTTTTTT | CASKGTTNTGELFF
TRBD1 | 13 | many | TRBJ1-5 | TRBV11-2 | TGTGCCAGCAGCCCCACAGGGGGACAGCCCCAGCATTTT | CASSPTGGQPQHF
TRBD1 | 15 | many | TRBJ1-3 | TRBV11-2 | TGTGCCAGCAGCATCCCGACAGGGGGAGGAAACACCATATATTTT | CASSIPTGGGNTIYF
NA | 13 | many | TRBJ2-2 | TRBV5-5 | TGTGCCAGCAGCTTGGGCGGGGCCGGGGAGCTGTTTTTT | CASSLGGAGELFF
TRBD1 | 16 | many | TRBJ2-2 | TRBV19 | TGTGCCAGTAGTCCTCCCGGGACAGGGACAATCGGGGAGCTGTTTTTT | CASSPPGTGTIGELFF
NA | 15 | NA | TRBJ1-2 | TRBV24-1 | TGTGCCACCAGTGATCGTGTCAGGGGCTTGTATGGCTACATCTTC | CATSDRVRGLYGYIF
NA | 17 | NA | TRBJ2-2 | TRBV24-1 | TGTGCCACCAGTGATTCTCCGGGACGCTCGAACACCGGGGAGCTGTTTTTT | CATSDSPGRSNTGELFF
NA | 15 | many | TRBJ1-5 | TRBV2 | TGTGCCAGCAGTGCCGACAGAAATAGCAATCAGCCCCAGCATTTT | CASSADRNSNQPQHF
NA | 13 | NA | TRBJ1-2 | TRBV10-3 | TGTGCCATCAGGACCCGCTCCGGTTATGGCTACACCTTC | CAIRTRSGYGYTF
TRBD1 | 16 | many | TRBJ2-2 | TRBV29-1 | TGCAGCGTGGGACAGGGGCGAGCTACGAACACCGGGGAGCTGTTTTTT | CSVGQGRATNTGELFF
TRBD1 | 15 | many | TRBJ2-7 | TRBV4-1 | TGCGCCAGCAGCCAAGAGATCAGACAGGGCTACGAGCAGTACTTC | CASSQEIRQGYEQYF
NA | 17 | many | TRBJ1-3 | TRBV6-4 | TGTGCCAGCATTCGGGGGCGGACCCAAAGCTCTGGAAACACCATATATTTT | CASIRGRTQSSGNTIYF